This T cell receptor beta chain was identified during a study of CD8+ T cells in alopecia areata. Study-wide background: After 6 to 18 months of tofacitinib, follow-up continued 6 months off drug.

Once RNA had been extracted, it was reverse transcribed into cDNA to act as the sequencing template. Assay: immunoSEQ multiplex PCR; the TCRdb copy retains only in-frame clones and omits some. The sample holds about 69,000 clones, 60% seen once. Findings and limits, study-wide: Clarity of TCR sharing across patients fell short of that in mice, possibly HLA-related. It was lesional scalp, especially alopecia totalis/universalis, that showed higher clonality than normal scalp.

The germline CDR1 and CDR2 sequences are MNHEY and SVGAGI. Germline trimming cut 6 bases from V and 1 base from J; bases unmatched to any gene: 3. This CDR3 comprises 14 residues. For this clone: The antigen remains undetermined.

The chain is built from TRBV6-5 and TRBJ1-1, with 9 positions matching TRBD1. This clonotype originated in a human donor with alopecia areata. The starting material was CD8+ T cells sorted from blood, obtained at week 0. CDR3 protein: CASRMTGGNTEAFF. The CDR3 DNA reads as TGTGCCAGCAGAATGACAGGGGGGAACACTGAAGCTTTCTTT.